Below are 10 T cell receptor beta chains sequenced from a single sample in a study of cytomegalovirus exposure and HLA in healthy donors (dated by TCRdb to 2016 to 2017). Preparation of the library involved the immunoSEQ multiplex PCR assay. For the multiplex PCR, a mixture combining 60 forward primers for TCR Vbeta segments and 13 reverse primers for TCR Jbeta segments was used. Held by TCRdb, this immuneACCESS table contains in-frame sequences only and omits some clones. Under half of the omission traces to an unresolved V gene where checked; the cause of the rest is unknown. Recorded for this sample are nearly 110,000 clones; roughly 82% of them occurred a single time. The ten largest account for about 1.6% of the sample. The material sequenced was PBMCs. These receptors came from a man aged 45-65 years in good health and CMV-seronegative.

The V call is TRBV9, the J call TRBJ1-2; TRBD1 might be the D (6 bases). Germline V gives CDR1 SGDLS, CDR2 YYNGEE. This CDR3 has 14 residues. Trimming cost V 4 bases and J 7 bases, with 17 bases left between them. CDR3 region: CASSFGAGVSGYTF. The CDR3 region has the DNA TGTGCCAGCAGCTTCGGTGCAGGGGTGTCTGGCTACACCTTC. Full variable domain (outside the CDR3, taken from reference TRBV9 and TRBJ1-2): DSGVTQTPKHLITATGQRVTLRCSPRSGDLSVYWYQQSLDQGLQFLIQYYNGEERAKGNILERFSAQQFPDLHSELNLSSLELGDSALYFCASSFGAGVSGYTFGSGTRLTVV.

The V call is TRBV5-1, the J call TRBJ2-5; D may be TRBD2 (7 bases). This CDR3 has 15 amino acids. Germline loops: CDR1 SGHRS, CDR2 YFSETQ. Trimming took 3 bases from V and 4 from J, leaving 16 bases between them. The chain's CDR3 is CASSSGRRGRETQYF. The CDR3 nucleotides are TGCGCCAGCAGCTCGGGCCGGCGGGGGCGAGAGACCCAGTACTTC.

The rearrangement links TRBV28 to TRBJ2-7; possibly TRBD1 for D (5 bases). V shed 5 bases and J shed 1 base, with 15 bases lying between them. Per the germline V gene, CDR1 is MDHEN and CDR2 is SYDVKM. This CDR3 comprises 15 residues. Written as DNA, the CDR3 is TGTGCCAGCAGTAAACAGGCGGTAGGGTCCTACGAGCAGTACGTC. Translated, it gives CASSKQAVGSYEQYV.

J is TRBJ1-5 and V is TRBV6-6; D is possibly TRBD1 (5 bases). CDR1 is MNHNY, CDR2 SVGAGI, per germline (reference sequence). This CDR3 has 14 amino acids. V was pared by 0 bases and J by 7 bases, with 10 bases between. CDR3: CASSYSLGAQPQHF. The CDR3 DNA is TGTGCCAGCAGTTACTCGCTAGGGGCCCAGCCCCAGCATTTT.

As concerns this clone: Mismatch with germline at one junction end may stem from a read error. The rearrangement joins TRBV7-9 to TRBJ2-5, with D possibly being TRBD2 (6 bases). The CDR3 covers 14 residues. The germline CDR1 and CDR2 sequences are SEHNR and FQNEAQ (reference sequence). CDR3 amino acids: CASSSQELRDGGNF. CDR3 in DNA: TGTGCCAGCAGCTCTCAAGAGCTTCGGGACGGAGGGAACTTC. Drawing the rest from reference TRBV7-9 and TRBJ2-5, the complete variable domain is DTGVSQNPRHKITKRGQNVTFRCDPISEHNRLYWYRQTLGQGPEFLTYFQNEAQLEKSRLLSDRFSAERPKGSFSTLEIQRTEQGDSAMYLCASSSQELRDGGNFGPGTRLLVL.

This chain links TRBV5-6 with TRBJ1-1; the D is unclear. The CDR3 has 12 residues. Trimming left V 1 base short and J 7 bases short, with 8 bases between. Germline loops: CDR1 SGHDT, CDR2 YYEEEE. The CDR3 sequence: CASSLKRVEAFF. The CDR3 region has the DNA TGTGCCAGCAGCTTGAAGAGAGTTGAAGCTTTCTTT.

The CDR3 DNA reads TGTGCCAGCAGCTTACAGGGAGCCGGGGAGCTGTTTTTT. It yields the protein CASSLQGAGELFF. This chain links TRBV5-4 with TRBJ2-2; D perhaps matches TRBD1 (6 bases). Germline CDR1 is SGHNT and CDR2 is YYREEE (reference sequence). V dropped 2 bases and J dropped 6 bases, with 8 bases sitting between them. There are 13 residues in the CDR3.

In its sample, this clone was seen once. The V and J genes are TRBV28 and TRBJ2-3; weak D call: TRBD1 (6 bases). The V end was cut by 6 bases, the J end by 5 bases, with 18 bases between. Germline assignment: CDR1 MDHEN and CDR2 SYDVKM. CDR3 length equals 15 residues. CDR3 sequence: CASSLRGMELDTQYF. CDR3 bases: TGTGCCAGCAGCCTCAGGGGAATGGAGTTAGATACGCAGTATTTT.

This chain joins TRBV6-1 and TRBJ1-4; D is unclear. This CDR3 region has 14 residues. Germline V gene sequence: CDR1 MNHNS, CDR2 SASEGT. The germline V and J ends were trimmed by 8 bases and 4 bases, with 14 bases remaining between them. CDR3 residues: CASLSWAGNEKLFF. DNA for the CDR3: TGTGCCAGCCTTTCCTGGGCAGGTAATGAAAAACTGTTTTTT.

Comments on this clone: At one boundary the junction diverges from the germline segment, which might be a read error. CDR3 loop: CSSSLGDLGSGNTIYF. DNA of the CDR3: TGTTCCAGCAGCTTAGGGGACTTGGGGTCTGGAAACACCATATATTTT. The chain joins TRBV7-9 to TRBJ1-3, with D perhaps TRBD1 (5 bases). The CDR3 loop spans 16 amino acids. Per the germline V gene, CDR1 is SEHNR and CDR2 is FQNEAQ (reference sequence).